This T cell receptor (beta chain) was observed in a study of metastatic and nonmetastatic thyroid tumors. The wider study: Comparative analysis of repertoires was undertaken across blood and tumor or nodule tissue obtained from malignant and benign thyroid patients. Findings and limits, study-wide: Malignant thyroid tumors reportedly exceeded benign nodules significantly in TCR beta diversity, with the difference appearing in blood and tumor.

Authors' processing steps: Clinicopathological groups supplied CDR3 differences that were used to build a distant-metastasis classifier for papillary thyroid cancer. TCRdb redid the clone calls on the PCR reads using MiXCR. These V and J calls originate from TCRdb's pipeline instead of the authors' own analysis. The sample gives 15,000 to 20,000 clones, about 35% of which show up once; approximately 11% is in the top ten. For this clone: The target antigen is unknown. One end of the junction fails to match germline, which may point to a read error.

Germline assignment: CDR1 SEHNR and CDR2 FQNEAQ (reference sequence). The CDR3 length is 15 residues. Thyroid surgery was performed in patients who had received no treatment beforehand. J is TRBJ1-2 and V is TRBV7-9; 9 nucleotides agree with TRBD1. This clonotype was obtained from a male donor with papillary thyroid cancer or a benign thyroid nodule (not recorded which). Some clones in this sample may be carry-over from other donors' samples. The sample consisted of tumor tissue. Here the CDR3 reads CASSLVQGANYCYTF. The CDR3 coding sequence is TGTGCCAGCAGCCTAGTACAGGGGGCAAACTATTGCTACACCTTC.